This is a list of T cell receptor beta chains from one sample in a study of blood T cell repertoires in COVID-19. Assay: immunoSEQ multiplex PCR; the TCRdb copy retains only in-frame clones and omits some. The repertoire consists of a few hundred thousand clones, with 87% occurring once and the leading ten covering just under 3%. Sequencing used PBMCs or T cells enriched from blood (not recorded which). These receptors were taken from a woman younger than 45 who had recovered from COVID-19. CDR3s include the opening cysteine and the closing phenylalanine or tryptophan. D genes are given only for firm matches. Size values are once, few and many counts, or a class for expanded clones, and some rows have none.

V: TRBV5-6; D: TRBD2; J: TRBJ2-5; size: -; DNA: TGTGCCAGCAGCTTGGGACTAGCGGGGGCAGAGACCCAGTACTTC; CDR3: CASSLGLAGAETQYF
V: TRBV19; D: -; J: TRBJ1-4; size: -; DNA: TGTGCCAGTAGCTGGGGGGTGCGGGAAAAACTGTTTTTT; CDR3: CASSWGVREKLFF
V: TRBV4-1; D: -; J: TRBJ2-7; size: -; DNA: TGCGCCAGCAGCCCCACGGTGGGGCGACACGAGCAGTACTTC; CDR3: CASSPTVGRHEQYF
V: TRBV27; D: TRBD2; J: TRBJ2-1; size: -; DNA: TGTGCCAGCCTCCTCCTTTCTAGCGGGGGACACAATGAGCAGTTCTTC; CDR3: CASLLLSSGGHNEQFF
V: TRBV5-1; D: -; J: TRBJ2-1; size: -; DNA: TGCGCCAGCAGCTTGGCCAGCTCCTACAATGAGCAGTTCTTC; CDR3: CASSLASSYNEQFF
V: TRBV7-9; D: -; J: TRBJ2-7; size: once; DNA: TGTGCCAGCAGCGTCGGACAGCTCCACGAGCAGTACTTC; CDR3: CASSVGQLHEQYF
V: TRBV25-1; D: -; J: TRBJ1-1; size: -; DNA: TGTGCCAGCAGTGAATATGAGGGAGCGTACACTGAAGCTTTCTTT; CDR3: CASSEYEGAYTEAFF
V: TRBV6-6; D: -; J: TRBJ1-5; size: -; DNA: TGTGCCAGCACCCCGGACAGTCAGCCCCAGCATTTT; CDR3: CASTPDSQPQHF
V: TRBV28; D: -; J: TRBJ1-6; size: -; DNA: TGTGCCAGCAGTTTAAACAGAATTACTAATTCACCCCTCCACTTT; CDR3: CASSLNRITNSPLHF
V: TRBV2; D: TRBD1; J: TRBJ1-4; size: -; DNA: TGTGCCAGCAGTGAAGAGACAGGGGGGAAACTGTTTTTT; CDR3: CASSEETGGKLFF
V: TRBV15; D: TRBD1; J: TRBJ2-3; size: -; DNA: TGTGCCACCAGTAGAGAGGGACAGAGCACAGATACGCAGTATTTT; CDR3: CATSREGQSTDTQYF
V: TRBV15; D: -; J: TRBJ1-2; size: few; DNA: TGTGCCACCAGCAGAGATCGAACGGGGGGTTTCTATGGCTACACCTTC; CDR3: CATSRDRTGGFYGYTF
V: TRBV12-3/TRBV12-4; D: -; J: TRBJ1-2; size: -; DNA: TGTGCCAGCAGTGCCCTGCAATATCAGGGCTACACCTTC; CDR3: CASSALQYQGYTF
V: TRBV9; D: TRBD1; J: TRBJ2-1; size: -; DNA: TGTGCCAGCAGCGTAGTAGGACAGGGTTACAATGAGCAGTTCTTC; CDR3: CASSVVGQGYNEQFF
V: TRBV25-1; D: -; J: TRBJ1-4; size: -; DNA: TGTGCCAGCATGAAAGGTGGACCTAGCGGTGAAAAACTGTTTTTT; CDR3: CASMKGGPSGEKLFF
V: TRBV27; D: -; J: TRBJ1-2; size: -; DNA: TGTGCCAGCAGTGCCAGGCCGGCGTACCTCTATGGCTACACCTTC; CDR3: CASSARPAYLYGYTF
V: TRBV19; D: TRBD1; J: TRBJ1-2; size: -; DNA: TGTGCCAGTAGGGTACAGGGGGCGGCTGGCTACACCTTC; CDR3: CASRVQGAAGYTF
V: TRBV10-2; D: -; J: TRBJ2-7; size: -; DNA: TGCGCCAGCACCCCACGGGTGAGTTACGAGCAGTACTTC; CDR3: CASTPRVSYEQYF
V: TRBV29-1; D: -; J: TRBJ1-2; size: -; DNA: TGCAGCCTCCGCGACAGGAACTATGGCTACACCTTC; CDR3: CSLRDRNYGYTF
V: TRBV18; D: TRBD2; J: TRBJ2-7; size: -; DNA: TGTGCCAGCACTACTAGCGGGAAGGATCCCGGCGAGCAGTACTTC; CDR3: CASTTSGKDPGEQYF
V: TRBV19; D: -; J: TRBJ2-7; size: -; DNA: TGTGCCAGTAGCCCGAAGTGGAGGGCTGGGTCCTACGAGCAGTACTTC; CDR3: CASSPKWRAGSYEQYF
V: TRBV19; D: -; J: TRBJ1-4; size: few; DNA: TGTGCCAGTAGTGGTGAGGTGGCAACTAATGAAAAACTGTTTTTT; CDR3: CASSGEVATNEKLFF
V: TRBV19; D: -; J: TRBJ1-2; size: -; DNA: TGTGCCAGTTTGCCCCGGGGATCAGTAAACTATGGCTACACCTTC; CDR3: CASLPRGSVNYGYTF
V: TRBV27; D: TRBD1; J: TRBJ1-2; size: -; DNA: TGTGCCAGCACCATCGCCGGACAGGGGAACTATGGCTACACCTTC; CDR3: CASTIAGQGNYGYTF
V: TRBV28; D: -; J: TRBJ2-2; size: -; DNA: TGTGCCAGCAGTCTTCTGGCCTCCGGGGAGCTGTTTTTT; CDR3: CASSLLASGELFF
V: TRBV19; D: TRBD2; J: TRBJ2-1; size: few; DNA: TGTGCCAGTAGTACCTCACTAGCGGGGAACTACAATGAGCAGTTCTTC; CDR3: CASSTSLAGNYNEQFF
V: TRBV7-9; D: -; J: TRBJ2-7; size: once; DNA: TGTGCCAGCAGCTTAGGGCAGATCTCCTACGAGCAGTACTTC; CDR3: CASSLGQISYEQYF
V: TRBV19; D: -; J: TRBJ2-7; size: few; DNA: TGTGCCAGTAGTATTTCGGCTAGTCTTACCTACGAGCAGTACTTC; CDR3: CASSISASLTYEQYF
V: TRBV10-2; D: TRBD2; J: TRBJ2-5; size: few; DNA: TGCGCCAGCCGGACGTTAGCGGGGGGGCAGGAGACCCAGTACTTC; CDR3: CASRTLAGGQETQYF
V: TRBV5-1; D: TRBD1; J: TRBJ1-1; size: -; DNA: TGCGCCAGCAGCTTGGCCAGGGGGACGCCTAACACTGAAGCTTTCTTT; CDR3: CASSLARGTPNTEAFF
V: TRBV5-4; D: -; J: TRBJ2-3; size: -; DNA: TGTGCCAGCAGCTTAGGAGCGTCTAGCACAGATACGCAGTATTTT; CDR3: CASSLGASSTDTQYF
V: TRBV2; D: TRBD1; J: TRBJ1-2; size: -; DNA: TGTGCCACCTGGGCGACAGGGAACTATGGCTACACCTTC; CDR3: CATWATGNYGYTF
V: TRBV19; D: -; J: TRBJ2-2; size: -; DNA: TGTGCCAGTAGTATAGCCGGGGGAAACACCGGGGAGCTGTTTTTT; CDR3: CASSIAGGNTGELFF
V: TRBV3-1/TRBV3-2; D: -; J: TRBJ2-7; size: -; DNA: TGTGCCAGCAGCCAAGAGGGGAGGCGGCAGTACTTC; CDR3: CASSQEGRRQYF
V: TRBV4-2; D: TRBD2; J: TRBJ2-1; size: -; DNA: TGTGCCAGCAGCCGGGGACTAGAAAAACACAATGAGCAGTTCTTC; CDR3: CASSRGLEKHNEQFF
V: TRBV11-2; D: TRBD1; J: TRBJ1-1; size: -; DNA: TGTGCCAGCAGCACCGGGACAGTGAACACTGAAGCTTTCTTT; CDR3: CASSTGTVNTEAFF
V: TRBV28; D: -; J: TRBJ2-2; size: -; DNA: TGTGCCAGCACTGGGCTGCCGAACACCGGGGAGCTGTTTTTT; CDR3: CASTGLPNTGELFF
V: TRBV18; D: -; J: TRBJ2-7; size: -; DNA: TGTGCCAGCTCACCGGACGGTTCTCGGGGCGAGCAGTACTTC; CDR3: CASSPDGSRGEQYF
V: TRBV18; D: TRBD1; J: TRBJ1-4; size: -; DNA: TGTGCCAGCTCACCTCTCGGGGACAGGGGTCCGACTAATGAAAAACTGTTTTTT; CDR3: CASSPLGDRGPTNEKLFF
V: TRBV6-5; D: -; J: TRBJ1-5; size: -; DNA: TGTGCCAGCAGTTACTCCACCGGCGGGGGGGCCCAGCATTTT; CDR3: CASSYSTGGGAQHF
V: TRBV6-4; D: TRBD1; J: TRBJ1-5; size: few; DNA: TGTGCCAGCAGAGGGGGGACAGGCCGCTTCCAGCCCCAGCATTTT; CDR3: CASRGGTGRFQPQHF
V: TRBV12-5; D: -; J: TRBJ1-1; size: -; DNA: TGTGCTAGTGGTTTGGTACCCCGTGGGGGCTCGGCCACTGAAGCTTTCTTT; CDR3: CASGLVPRGGSATEAFF
V: TRBV15; D: TRBD1; J: TRBJ1-4; size: -; DNA: TGTGCCACCAGCGAGACAGGGAAGCCCACTAATGAAAAACTGTTTTTT; CDR3: CATSETGKPTNEKLFF
V: TRBV12-5; D: -; J: TRBJ2-3; size: -; DNA: TGTGCTAGTGGTTTAGGAGGGATCACAGATACGCAGTATTTT; CDR3: CASGLGGITDTQYF
V: TRBV7-9; D: TRBD2; J: TRBJ2-3; size: -; DNA: TGTGCCAGCAGCCCCCCGGGCGGGGGTAGCACAGATACGCAGTATTTT; CDR3: CASSPPGGGSTDTQYF
V: TRBV5-4; D: TRBD2; J: TRBJ2-1; size: -; DNA: TGTGCCAGCAGCCCCGGGACTAGCTCCTACAATGAGCAGTTCTTC; CDR3: CASSPGTSSYNEQFF
V: TRBV10-1; D: -; J: TRBJ2-5; size: -; DNA: TGCGCCAGCAGTGAGTCCGGCCCGCGGGGATGGGAGACCCAGTACTTC; CDR3: CASSESGPRGWETQYF